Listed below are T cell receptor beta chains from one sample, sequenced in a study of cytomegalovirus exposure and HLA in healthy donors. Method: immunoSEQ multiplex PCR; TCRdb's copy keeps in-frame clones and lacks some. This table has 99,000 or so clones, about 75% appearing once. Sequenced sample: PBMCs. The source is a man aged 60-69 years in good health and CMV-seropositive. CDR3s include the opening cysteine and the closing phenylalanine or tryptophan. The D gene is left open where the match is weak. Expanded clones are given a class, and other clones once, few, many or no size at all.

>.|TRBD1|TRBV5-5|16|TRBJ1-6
CASSPTGGIPNSPLHF
TGTGCCAGCAGCCCGACAGGGGGAATCCCTAATTCACCCCTCCACTTT
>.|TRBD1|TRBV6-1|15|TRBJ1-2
CASRVGQGVTYGYTF
TGTGCCAGCAGGGTTGGACAGGGGGTGACCTATGGCTACACCTTC
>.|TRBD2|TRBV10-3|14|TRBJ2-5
CAISSSGGIETQYF
TGTGCCATCAGTTCCAGCGGGGGGATTGAGACCCAGTACTTC
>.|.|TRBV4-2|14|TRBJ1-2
CASSQERAVYGYTF
TGTGCCAGCAGCCAAGAGCGGGCCGTCTATGGCTACACCTTC
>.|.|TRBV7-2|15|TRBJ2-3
CASSFSGLRTDTQYF
TGTGCCAGCAGCTTCAGCGGGTTACGCACAGATACGCAGTATTTT
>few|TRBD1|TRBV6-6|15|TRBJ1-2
CASSYSEGARYGYTF
TGTGCCAGCAGTTACTCGGAGGGGGCCAGGTATGGCTACACCTTC
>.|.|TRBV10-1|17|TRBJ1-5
CASSLIMDWGGNQPQHF
TGCGCCAGCAGTCTGATAATGGATTGGGGGGGCAATCAGCCCCAGCATTTT
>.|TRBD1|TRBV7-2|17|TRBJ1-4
CASSTGDRIATNEKLFF
TGTGCCAGCAGCACCGGGGACAGGATTGCAACTAATGAAAAACTGTTTTTT
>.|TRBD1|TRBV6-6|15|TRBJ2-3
CASSPGGQGVYTQYF
TGTGCCAGCAGTCCTGGGGGACAGGGCGTATATACGCAGTATTTT
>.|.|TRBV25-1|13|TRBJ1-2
CASSDHQGSVMAF
TGTGCCAGCAGTGATCACCAGGGGTCCGTAATGGCCTTC
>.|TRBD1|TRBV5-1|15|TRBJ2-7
CASSLGDSATYEQYF
TGCGCCAGCAGCTTGGGGGACAGTGCTACCTACGAGCAGTACTTC
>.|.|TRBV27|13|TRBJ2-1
CASSLYRDNEQFF
TGTGCCAGCAGTTTATACAGGGACAATGAGCAGTTCTTC
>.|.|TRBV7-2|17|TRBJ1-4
CASSPGGGGRTNEKLFF
TGTGCCAGCAGCCCAGGAGGGGGGGGGCGCACTAATGAAAAACTGTTTTTT
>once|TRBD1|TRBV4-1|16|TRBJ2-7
CASCQGTGGRCYEQYF
TGCGCCAGCTGCCAAGGAACAGGGGGCCGGTGCTACGAGCAGTACTTC
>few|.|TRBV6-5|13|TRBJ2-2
CASRLYSTGELFF
TGTGCCAGCAGACTGTACAGCACCGGGGAGCTGTTTTTT
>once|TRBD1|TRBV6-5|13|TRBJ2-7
CASSYVTGYEQYF
TGTGCCAGCAGTTACGTGACAGGGTACGAGCAGTACTTC
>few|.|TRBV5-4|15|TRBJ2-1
CASSLGGATTNEQFF
TGTGCCAGCAGCTTGGGCGGGGCAACGACGAATGAGCAGTTCTTC
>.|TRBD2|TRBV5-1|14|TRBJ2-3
CASSSGGLSDTQYF
TGCGCCAGCAGCAGCGGGGGGCTCTCAGATACGCAGTATTTT
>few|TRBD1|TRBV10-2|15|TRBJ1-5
CASRTGGRGNQPQHF
TGCGCCAGCAGGACAGGGGGCCGGGGCAATCAGCCCCAGCATTTT
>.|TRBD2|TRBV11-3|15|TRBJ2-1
CASRSLAGGLNEQFF
TGTGCCAGCAGATCTCTAGCGGGGGGGCTCAATGAGCAGTTCTTC
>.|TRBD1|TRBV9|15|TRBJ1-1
CASSKVDRANTEAFF
TGTGCCAGCAGCAAGGTCGACAGGGCGAACACTGAAGCTTTCTTT
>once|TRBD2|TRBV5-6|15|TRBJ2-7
CASSLLTSVSYEQYF
TGTGCCAGCAGCTTGTTGACTAGCGTCTCCTACGAGCAGTACTTC
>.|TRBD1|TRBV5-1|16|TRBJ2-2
CASSFTGTGSAGELFF
TGCGCCAGCAGCTTTACCGGGACAGGGAGTGCCGGGGAGCTGTTTTTT
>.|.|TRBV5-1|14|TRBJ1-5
CASSPGGPNQPQHF
TGCGCCAGCAGCCCCGGGGGTCCCAATCAGCCCCAGCATTTT
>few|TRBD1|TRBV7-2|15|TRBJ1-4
CASSEGTGGVEKLFF
TGTGCCAGCAGCGAAGGGACAGGGGGCGTTGAAAAACTGTTTTTT
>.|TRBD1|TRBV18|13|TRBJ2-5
CASSSDRAKTQYF
TGTGCCAGCTCCTCGGACAGGGCCAAGACCCAGTACTTC
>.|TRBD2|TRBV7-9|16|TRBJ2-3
CSSSLRLAEPTDTQYF
TGTTCCAGCAGCTTACGACTAGCGGAACCCACAGATACGCAGTATTTT
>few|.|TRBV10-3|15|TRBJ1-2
CAISESVTGSYGYTF
TGTGCCATCAGTGAGTCGGTGACAGGCTCCTATGGCTACACCTTC
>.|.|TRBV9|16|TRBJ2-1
CASSVEGRISYNEQFF
TGTGCCAGCAGCGTAGAAGGGAGGATTTCTTACAATGAGCAGTTCTTC
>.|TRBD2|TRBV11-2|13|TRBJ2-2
CATVLATAGELFF
TGTGCCACTGTACTAGCGACAGCCGGGGAGCTGTTTTTT
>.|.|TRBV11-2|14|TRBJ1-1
CASSPTGQNTEAFF
TGTGCCAGCAGCCCGACAGGTCAGAACACTGAAGCTTTCTTT
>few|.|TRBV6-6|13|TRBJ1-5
CASSYSRDQPQHF
TGTGCCAGCAGTTACTCGCGGGATCAGCCCCAGCATTTT
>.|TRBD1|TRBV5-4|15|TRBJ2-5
CASSLAGGIQETQYF
TGTGCCAGCAGCTTGGCAGGGGGAATCCAAGAGACCCAGTACTTC
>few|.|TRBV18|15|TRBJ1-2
CASSPSLGGTYGYTF
TGTGCCAGCTCACCCAGTCTGGGAGGAACCTATGGCTACACCTTC
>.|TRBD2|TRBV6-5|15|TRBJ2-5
CASRDTGTTRETQYF
TGTGCCAGCAGGGACACCGGGACTACACGGGAGACCCAGTACTTC
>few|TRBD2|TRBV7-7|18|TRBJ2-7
CASSLYPTSGGPTYEQYF
TGTGCCAGCAGCTTATACCCAACTAGCGGGGGCCCCACCTACGAGCAGTACTTC
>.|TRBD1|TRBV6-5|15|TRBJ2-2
CASRGTGGVSGELFF
TGTGCCAGCAGGGGGACAGGGGGCGTATCCGGGGAGCTGTTTTTT
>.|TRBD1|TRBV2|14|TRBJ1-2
CASSEKQGAYGYTF
TGTGCCAGCAGTGAGAAACAGGGGGCCTATGGCTACACCTTC
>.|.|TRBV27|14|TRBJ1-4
CASCRSSTNEKLFF
TGTGCCAGCTGTCGGTCTTCAACTAATGAAAAACTGTTTTTT
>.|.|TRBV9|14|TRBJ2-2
CASSVATGGGELFF
TGTGCCAGCAGCGTAGCTACTGGCGGCGGGGAGCTGTTTTTT
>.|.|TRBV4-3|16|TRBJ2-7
CASSQDGAGGGYEQYF
TGCGCCAGCAGCCAAGATGGGGCAGGGGGAGGCTACGAGCAGTACTTC
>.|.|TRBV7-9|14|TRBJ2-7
CASSLVRGSYEQYF
TGTGCCAGCAGCTTAGTCAGGGGATCCTACGAGCAGTACTTC
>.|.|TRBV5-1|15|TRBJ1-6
CASSLVQGYNSPLHF
TGCGCCAGCAGCTTGGTACAGGGATATAATTCACCCCTCCACTTT
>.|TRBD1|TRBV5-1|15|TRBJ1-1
CASSRQGVEDTEAFF
TGCGCCAGCAGCCGACAGGGAGTTGAGGACACTGAAGCTTTCTTT
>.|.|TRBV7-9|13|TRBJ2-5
CASSRLLEETQYF
TGTGCCAGCAGCCGTCTTCTAGAAGAGACCCAGTACTTC
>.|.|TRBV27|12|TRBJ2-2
CASSERTGELFF
TGTGCCAGCAGTGAGAGAACCGGGGAGCTGTTTTTT
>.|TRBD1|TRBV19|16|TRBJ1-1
CASSQLDRGVRAEAFF
TGTGCCAGTAGTCAATTGGACAGGGGAGTAAGGGCTGAAGCTTTCTTT
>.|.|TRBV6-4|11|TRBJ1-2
CAGWTAGGYTF
TGTGCCGGTTGGACGGCGGGCGGCTACACCTTC